This T cell receptor (beta chain) emerged from a study of blood T cell repertoires in COVID-19. Study context: Sites across the United States, Italy and Spain contributed samples from acute and convalescent COVID-19.

Ages ranged from roughly 18 to 100 years, with residence in fewer than 25 US areas. Membership in each cohort depended on participant-reported clinical history. Either two negative PCRs, clearance, or symptom resolution qualified Cohort 3 donors as recovered. Repertoires were generated with immunoSEQ multiplex PCR, while TCRdb's copy carries only in-frame clones and drops some. The table shows under 300,000 clones, with around 86% occurring only once. Material for sequencing was PBMCs or T cells enriched from blood (not recorded which). The clonotype comes from a woman aged 50 to 65 who had recovered from COVID-19.

DNA of the CDR3: TGTGCCAGCAGCCCAGACGGGGGCGGGAGGTCCTACGAGCAGTACTTC. Translated: CASSPDGGGRSYEQYF. V is TRBV13 and J is TRBJ2-7; 8 nucleotides line up with TRBD2. Germline V gene lookup returns CDR1 PRHDT and CDR2 FYEKMQ (reference sequence). CDR3 length: 16 residues. J gave up 1 base and V 5 bases, and 10 bases lay outside the gene matches.